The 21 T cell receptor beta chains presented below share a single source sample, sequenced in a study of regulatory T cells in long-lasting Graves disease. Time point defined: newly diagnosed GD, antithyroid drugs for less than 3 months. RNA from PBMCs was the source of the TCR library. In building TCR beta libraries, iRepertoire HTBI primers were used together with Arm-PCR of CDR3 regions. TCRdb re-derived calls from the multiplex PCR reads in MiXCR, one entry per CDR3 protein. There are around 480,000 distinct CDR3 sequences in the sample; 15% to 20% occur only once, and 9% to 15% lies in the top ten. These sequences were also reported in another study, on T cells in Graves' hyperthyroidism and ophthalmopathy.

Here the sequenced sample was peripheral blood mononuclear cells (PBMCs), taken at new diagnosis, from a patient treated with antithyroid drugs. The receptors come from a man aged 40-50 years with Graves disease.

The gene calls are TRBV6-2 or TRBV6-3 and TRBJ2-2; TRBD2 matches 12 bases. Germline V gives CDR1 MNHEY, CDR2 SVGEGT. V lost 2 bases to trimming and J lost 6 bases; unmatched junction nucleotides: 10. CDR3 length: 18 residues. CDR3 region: CASSYTTSGSSNAGELFF. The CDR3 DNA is TGTGCCAGCAGTTACACGACTAGCGGGAGTAGCAACGCCGGGGAGCTGTTTTTT.

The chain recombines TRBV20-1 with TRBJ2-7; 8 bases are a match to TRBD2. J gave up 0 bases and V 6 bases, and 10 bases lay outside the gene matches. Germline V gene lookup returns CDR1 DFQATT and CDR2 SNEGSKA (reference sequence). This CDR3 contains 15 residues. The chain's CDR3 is CSAPLTSGFSYEQYF. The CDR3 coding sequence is TGCAGTGCGCCTTTAACTAGCGGTTTCTCCTACGAGCAGTACTTC.

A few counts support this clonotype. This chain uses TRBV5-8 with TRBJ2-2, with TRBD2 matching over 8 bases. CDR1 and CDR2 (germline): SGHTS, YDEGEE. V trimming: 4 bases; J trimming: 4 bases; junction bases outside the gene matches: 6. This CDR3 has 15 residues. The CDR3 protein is CASSQWTSTTGELFF. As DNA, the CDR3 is TGTGCCAGCAGCCAATGGACTAGCACCACCGGGGAGCTGTTTTTT.

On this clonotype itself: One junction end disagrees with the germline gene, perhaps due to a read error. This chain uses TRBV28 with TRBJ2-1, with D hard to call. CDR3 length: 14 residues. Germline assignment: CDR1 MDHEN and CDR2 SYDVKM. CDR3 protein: CANSPSPGASGRFF. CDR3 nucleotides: TGTGCCAACAGTCCCAGCCCCGGCGCCTCCGGACGGTTCTTC.

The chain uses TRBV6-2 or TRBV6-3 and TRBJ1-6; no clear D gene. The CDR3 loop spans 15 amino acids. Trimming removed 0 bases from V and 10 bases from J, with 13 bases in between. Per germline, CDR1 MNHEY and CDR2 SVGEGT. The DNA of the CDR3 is TGTGCCAGCAGTTACTCGACGGCGCCGGGATCACCCCTCCACTTT. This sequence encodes CASSYSTAPGSPLHF.

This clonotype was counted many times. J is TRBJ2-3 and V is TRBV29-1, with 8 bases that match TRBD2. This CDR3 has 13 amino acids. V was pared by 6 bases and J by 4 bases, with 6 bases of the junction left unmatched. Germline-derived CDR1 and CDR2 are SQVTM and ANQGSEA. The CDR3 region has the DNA TGCAGCGTAGGACTAGCCTTCCCAGATACGCAGTATTTT. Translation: CSVGLAFPDTQYF.

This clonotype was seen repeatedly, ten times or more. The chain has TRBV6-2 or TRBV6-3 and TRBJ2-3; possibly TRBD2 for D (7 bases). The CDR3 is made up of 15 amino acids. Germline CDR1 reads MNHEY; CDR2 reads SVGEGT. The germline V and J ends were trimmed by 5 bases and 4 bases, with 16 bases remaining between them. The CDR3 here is CASSKQGGRSDTQYF. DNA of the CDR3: TGTGCCAGCAGTAAACAGGGAGGGAGGTCAGATACGCAGTATTTT.

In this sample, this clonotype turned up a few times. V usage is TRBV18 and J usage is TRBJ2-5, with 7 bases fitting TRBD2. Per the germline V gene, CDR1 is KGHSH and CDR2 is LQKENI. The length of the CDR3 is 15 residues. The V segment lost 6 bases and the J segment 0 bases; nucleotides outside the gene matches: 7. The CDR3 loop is CASSPGGWYQETQYF. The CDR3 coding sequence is TGTGCCAGCTCCCCGGGAGGATGGTACCAAGAGACCCAGTACTTC.

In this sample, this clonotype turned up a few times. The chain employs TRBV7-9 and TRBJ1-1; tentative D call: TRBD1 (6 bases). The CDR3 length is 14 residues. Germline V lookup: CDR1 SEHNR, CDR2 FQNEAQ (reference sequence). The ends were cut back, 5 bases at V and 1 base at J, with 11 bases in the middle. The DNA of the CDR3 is TGTGCCAGCAGCGATTACAGGGCGAACACTGAAGCTTTCTTT. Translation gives CASSDYRANTEAFF. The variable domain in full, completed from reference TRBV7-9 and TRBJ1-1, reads DTGVSQNPRHKITKRGQNVTFRCDPISEHNRLYWYRQTLGQGPEFLTYFQNEAQLEKSRLLSDRFSAERPKGSFSTLEIQRTEQGDSAMYLCASSDYRANTEAFFGQGTRLTVV.

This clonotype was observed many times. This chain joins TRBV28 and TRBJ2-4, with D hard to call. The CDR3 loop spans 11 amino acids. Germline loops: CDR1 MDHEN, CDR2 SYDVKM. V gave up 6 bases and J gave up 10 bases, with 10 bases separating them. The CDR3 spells CASSSGPIQYF. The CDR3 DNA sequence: TGTGCCAGCAGCTCCGGACCTATTCAGTACTTC.

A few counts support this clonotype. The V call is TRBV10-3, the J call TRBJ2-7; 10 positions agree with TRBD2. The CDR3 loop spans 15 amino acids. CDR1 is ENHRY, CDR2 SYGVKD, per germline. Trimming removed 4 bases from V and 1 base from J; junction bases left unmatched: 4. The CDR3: CAISGPGLASYEQYF. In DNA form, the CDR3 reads TGTGCCATCAGTGGGCCGGGACTAGCGTCCTACGAGCAGTACTTC.

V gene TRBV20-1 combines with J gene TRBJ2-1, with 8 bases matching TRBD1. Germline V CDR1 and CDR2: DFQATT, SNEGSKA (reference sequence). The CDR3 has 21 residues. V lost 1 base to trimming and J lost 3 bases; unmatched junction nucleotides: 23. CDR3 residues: CSARGPPTGALEGLVYNEQFF. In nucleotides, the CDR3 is TGCAGTGCTAGAGGACCCCCGACAGGGGCACTGGAGGGGCTAGTCTACAATGAGCAGTTCTTC.

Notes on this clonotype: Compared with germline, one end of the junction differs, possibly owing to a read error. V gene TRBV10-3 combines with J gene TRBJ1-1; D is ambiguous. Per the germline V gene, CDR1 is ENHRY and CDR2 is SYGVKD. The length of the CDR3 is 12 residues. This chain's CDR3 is CASSLSSREAFF. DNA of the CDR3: TGTGCCAGCAGTTTAAGTAGCCGTGAAGCTTTCTTT.

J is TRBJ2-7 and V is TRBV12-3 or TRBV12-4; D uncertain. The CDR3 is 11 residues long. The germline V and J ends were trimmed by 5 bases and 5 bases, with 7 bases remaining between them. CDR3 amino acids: CASSRRDEQYF. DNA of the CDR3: TGTGCCAGCAGTCGTAGGGACGAGCAGTACTTC.

The CDR3: CSAVRSFTDTQYF. The CDR3 nucleotides read TGCAGTGCGGTTCGGAGTTTTACAGATACGCAGTATTTT. This sequence joins TRBV20-1 and TRBJ2-3, with D hard to call. This CDR3 has 13 residues. V was cut by 6 bases and J by 3 bases, with 13 bases left in between. Germline assignment: CDR1 DFQATT and CDR2 SNEGSKA (reference sequence).

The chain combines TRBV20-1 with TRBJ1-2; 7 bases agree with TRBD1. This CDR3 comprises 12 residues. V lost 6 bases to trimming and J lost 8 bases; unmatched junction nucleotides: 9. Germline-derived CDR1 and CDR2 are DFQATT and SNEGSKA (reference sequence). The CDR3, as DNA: TGCAGTGCACCCGACAGGGCGGGAGGCTACACCTTC. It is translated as CSAPDRAGGYTF.

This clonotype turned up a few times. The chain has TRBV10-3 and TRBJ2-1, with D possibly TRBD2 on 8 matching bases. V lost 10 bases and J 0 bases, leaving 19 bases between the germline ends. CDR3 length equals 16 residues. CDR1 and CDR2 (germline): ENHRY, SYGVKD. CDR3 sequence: CATWDSGSHSYNEQFF. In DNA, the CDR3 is TGTGCCACCTGGGACAGCGGGAGCCACTCCTACAATGAGCAGTTCTTC.

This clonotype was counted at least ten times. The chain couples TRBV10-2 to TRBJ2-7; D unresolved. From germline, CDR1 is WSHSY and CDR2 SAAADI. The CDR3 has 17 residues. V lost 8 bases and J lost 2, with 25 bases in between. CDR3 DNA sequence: TGCGCCAGCTCTTTTACCCTTAGCTCCGGACCTCCCTACGAGCAGTACTTC. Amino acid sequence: CASSFTLSSGPPYEQYF.

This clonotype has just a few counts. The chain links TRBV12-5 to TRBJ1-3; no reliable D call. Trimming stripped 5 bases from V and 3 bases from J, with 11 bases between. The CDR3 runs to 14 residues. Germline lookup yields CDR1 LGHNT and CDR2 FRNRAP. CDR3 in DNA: TGTGCTAGTGGTCCGAGGGAATATGGAAACACCATATATTTT. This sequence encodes CASGPREYGNTIYF.

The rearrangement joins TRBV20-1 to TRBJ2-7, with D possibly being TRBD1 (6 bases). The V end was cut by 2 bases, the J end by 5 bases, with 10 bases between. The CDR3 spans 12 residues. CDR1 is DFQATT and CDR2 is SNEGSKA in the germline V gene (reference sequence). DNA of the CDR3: TGCAGTGCTAGACCACAGGGTCACGAGCAGTACTTC. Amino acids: CSARPQGHEQYF.

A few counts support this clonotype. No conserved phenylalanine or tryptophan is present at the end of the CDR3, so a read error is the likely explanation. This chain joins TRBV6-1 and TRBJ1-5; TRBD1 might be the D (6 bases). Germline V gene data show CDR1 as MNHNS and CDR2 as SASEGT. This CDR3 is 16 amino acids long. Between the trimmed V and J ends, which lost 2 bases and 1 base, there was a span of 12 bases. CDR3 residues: CASSEWGGGSNQPQHS. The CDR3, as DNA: TGTGCCAGCAGTGAATGGGGGGGCGGGAGCAATCAGCCCCAGCATTCT.